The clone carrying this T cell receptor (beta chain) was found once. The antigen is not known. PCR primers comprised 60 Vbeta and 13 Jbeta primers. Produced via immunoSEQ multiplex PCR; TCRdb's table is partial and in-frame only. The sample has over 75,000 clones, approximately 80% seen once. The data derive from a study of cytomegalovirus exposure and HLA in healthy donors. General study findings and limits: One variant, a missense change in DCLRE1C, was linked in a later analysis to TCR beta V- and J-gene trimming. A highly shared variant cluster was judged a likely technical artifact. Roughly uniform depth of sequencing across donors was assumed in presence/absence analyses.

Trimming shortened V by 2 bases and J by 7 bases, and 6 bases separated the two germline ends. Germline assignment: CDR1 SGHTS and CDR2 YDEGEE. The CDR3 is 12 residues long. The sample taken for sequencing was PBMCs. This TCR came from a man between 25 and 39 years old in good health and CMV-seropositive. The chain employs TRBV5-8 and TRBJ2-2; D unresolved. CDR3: CASSFVNGELFF. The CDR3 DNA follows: TGTGCCAGCAGCTTTGTAAACGGGGAGCTGTTTTTT.